The T cell receptor beta chain under discussion was sequenced for a study of tumor-infiltrating lymphocytes in primary liver carcinoma. Study-wide background: Patients had primary liver carcinoma treated by surgical resection. Lesions, classed as T1-T3 N0M0, spanned roughly 4.2 to 10 cm across.

Synthesis of TCR beta cDNA was carried out from around 540 ng total RNA with a constant-region primer. Slightly modified ARM-PCR, run as three nested multiplex PCR rounds, produced the TCR beta libraries. The first two PCR rounds used TRBV1-TRBV30 primers with a Cbeta primer, about 9 cycles each. TCRdb fed the multiplex PCR reads into MiXCR, producing one record per CDR3 protein. The table has about 180,000 distinct CDR3 sequences, around 60% seen once. Unsorted whole blood supplied the blood RNA, and germline DNA was isolated too. In this sample, this clonotype turned up a few times. Its antigen is not known. Germline assignment: CDR1 WSHSY and CDR2 SAAADI. V dropped 7 bases and J dropped 6; count of bases not matched to a gene: 7. This CDR3 spans 14 amino acids. Broader study findings: No comparison of CD4+ and CD8+ repertoires was made, since the samples were bulk unsorted. Blood fell significantly below tumors in its top-250-clone fraction (p = 0.039).

The sequencing input was peripheral blood. This chain connects TRBV10-2 to TRBJ2-7; 12 nucleotides match TRBD2. This sequence originates from a man aged 40-49 years with primary liver carcinoma and hepatitis B virus infection. CDR3 in DNA: TGCGCCAGCATTCCGACTAGCGGGAGTCCCGAGCAGTACTTC. Its protein is CASIPTSGSPEQYF.